This T cell receptor (beta chain) derives from a study of tumor and adjacent non-tumor tissue in lung cancer. Study background: The cohort had roughly 12 adenocarcinoma, 2 squamous cell and 1 small cell patients.

Trimming stripped 5 bases from V and 8 bases from J, with 12 bases between. CDR1 SGHTA and CDR2 FQGNSA come from the germline V gene. The CDR3 extends over 12 amino acids. No cell sorting was done before RNA was extracted from the tissue. A modified ARM-PCR protocol with three rounds of nested PCR amplified TCRbeta. TCRdb reanalysed the multiplex PCR reads using MiXCR and keeps one entry per CDR3 protein. This sample carries 200,000 or so distinct CDR3 sequences, roughly 70% of them seen once, and the ten largest clones take approximately 26%. V is TRBV7-2 and J is TRBJ1-1, with a tentative D call TRBD1 (6 bases). This receptor was obtained from a man aged 55 to 69 with non-small cell lung cancer. The sequenced sample consisted of lung tumor tissue. This CDR3 reads CASSPGQMEAFF. DNA of the CDR3: TGTGCCAGCAGCCCAGGACAGATGGAAGCTTTCTTT.